These 22 T cell receptor beta chains were all obtained from the same sample, sequenced in a study of cytomegalovirus exposure and HLA in healthy donors. PCR amplification relied on 60 Vbeta primers (plus 13 Jbeta primers). Using immunoSEQ multiplex PCR, the repertoire was profiled, and TCRdb retains in-frame clones only, with some absent. The sample shows about 140,000 clones, about 75% of them seen only once. The sequenced material came from PBMCs. The receptors stem from a middle-aged woman in good health and CMV-seronegative.

The rearrangement uses TRBV4-3 and TRBJ2-7; unclear D gene. The V end was cut by 0 bases, the J end by 3 bases, with 9 bases between. The CDR3 contains 14 residues. Looked up from germline, CDR1 is LGHNA and CDR2 is YSLEER. The CDR3 loop is CASSQDVLLYEQYF. The CDR3 region has the DNA TGCGCCAGCAGCCAAGATGTACTTCTCTACGAGCAGTACTTC.

This sequence joins TRBV5-5 and TRBJ1-1; no clear D gene. The V gene's germline CDR1 is SGHKS and CDR2 YYEKEE (reference sequence). This CDR3 comprises 11 residues. The V end was cut by 4 bases, the J end by 3 bases, with 4 bases between. CDR3 nucleotides: TGTGCCAGCAGCGCAGACACTGAAGCTTTCTTT. This sequence encodes CASSADTEAFF.

CDR3: CASRRDRTSTGELFF. The CDR3, as DNA: TGTGCCAGCAGGAGGGACAGGACCTCGACCGGGGAGCTGTTTTTT. The J gene is TRBJ2-2, the V gene TRBV6-1, with 8 bases lining up with TRBD1. The V gene end was trimmed by 6 bases and the J gene end by 5 bases; junction bases not matched to a gene: 8. CDR1 is MNHNS, CDR2 SASEGT, per germline. CDR3 length equals 15 residues.

The count of this clone is one. The V gene is TRBV20-1, the J gene TRBJ1-1, with a weak D call TRBD1 (6 bases). Germline values: CDR1 DFQATT, CDR2 SNEGSKA (reference sequence). This CDR3 comprises 9 residues. The CDR3 DNA reads TGCAGGGGGGCAGGGGAAGCTTTCTTT. Translation gives CRGAGEAFF.

The rearrangement uses TRBV18 and TRBJ2-5; 12 nucleotides line up with TRBD1. The ends lost 6 bases at V and 5 bases at J; junction bases unmatched: 4. Per the germline V gene, CDR1 is KGHSH and CDR2 is LQKENI. The CDR3 is 14 amino acids. In DNA, the CDR3 is TGTGCCAGCTCGCGGGACAGGGGGCATGAGACCCAGTACTTC. Translating gives CASSRDRGHETQYF. The full variable domain, rest sourced from reference TRBV18 and TRBJ2-5, is NAGVMQNPRHLVRRRGQEARLRCSPMKGHSHVYWYRQLPEEGLKFMVYLQKENIIDESGMPKERFSAEFPKEGPSILRIQQVVRGDSAAYFCASSRDRGHETQYFGPGTRLLVL.

The chain combines TRBV6-6 with TRBJ1-2, with 8 bases that match TRBD1. The CDR3 has 15 amino acids. Trimming removed 2 bases from V and 4 bases from J; junction bases left unmatched: 6. The germline gives CDR1 MNHNY, CDR2 SVGAGI (reference sequence). The CDR3 is CASSYLDRGSYGYTF. Written as DNA, the CDR3 is TGTGCCAGCAGTTACCTCGACAGGGGATCCTATGGCTACACCTTC.

V gene TRBV5-4 combines with J gene TRBJ1-5; a possible D gene is TRBD1 (6 bases). Germline V gives CDR1 SGHNT, CDR2 YYREEE (reference sequence). Deletions cut 0 bases from V and 1 base from J, with 8 bases between. The CDR3 extends over 15 amino acids. The CDR3 nucleotides read TGTGCCAGCAGCTTGGCAGGGACAAGCAATCAGCCCCAGCATTTT. Protein sequence: CASSLAGTSNQPQHF.

V is TRBV4-3 and J is TRBJ1-2; possible D gene TRBD1, 5 bases. CDR1 and CDR2 from the germline V gene are LGHNA and YSLEER. V lost 0 bases and J 3 bases, leaving 14 bases between the germline ends. CDR3 length: 16 residues. CDR3 DNA: TGCGCCAGCAGCCAAGAATCAGGGATGAGACACTATGGCTACACCTTC. Its translation is CASSQESGMRHYGYTF.

The table lists this clone with a few counts. The J gene is TRBJ1-6, the V gene TRBV5-6; 9 bases fit TRBD1. The junction had 8 bases not matched to a gene; V was cut back by 2 bases and J by 14 bases. Germline lookup yields CDR1 SGHDT and CDR2 YYEEEE. The CDR3 extends over 14 amino acids. CDR3: CASSFRDREVSLHF. As DNA, the CDR3 is TGTGCCAGCAGCTTTCGGGACAGGGAGGTTTCCCTCCACTTT.

The chain's CDR3 is CASRRQGAFGEQFF. The CDR3 region has the DNA TGTGCCAGCAGGCGACAGGGGGCTTTCGGTGAGCAGTTCTTC. The V call is TRBV27, the J call TRBJ2-1; 10 nucleotides line up with TRBD1. Germline CDR1 reads MNHEY; CDR2 reads SMNVEV (reference sequence). CDR3 size: 14 residues. Trimming removed 6 bases from V and 9 bases from J; junction bases left unmatched: 8.

The chain uses TRBV2 and TRBJ1-2, with D possibly TRBD1 on 6 matching bases. Germline CDR1 SNHLY, CDR2 FYNNEI. This CDR3 spans 16 amino acids. V shed 2 bases and J shed 6 bases, with 19 bases lying between them. CDR3 bases: TGTGCCAGCAGTGAACAGGGGCTTGTTATCCGCGATGGCTACACCTTC. This codes for CASSEQGLVIRDGYTF.

The chain combines TRBV2 with TRBJ1-4; 9 bases agree with TRBD1. Looked up from germline, CDR1 is SNHLY and CDR2 is FYNNEI. This CDR3 region has 14 residues. The V segment lost 6 bases and the J segment 7 bases; nucleotides outside the gene matches: 6. DNA for the CDR3: TGTGCCAGCAGCGTGGACAGGGGAGTTGAAAAACTGTTTTTT. Its protein product is CASSVDRGVEKLFF.

The gene calls are TRBV30 and TRBJ1-1; D might be TRBD1 (5 bases). The CDR3 spans 11 residues. CDR1 GTSNPN and CDR2 SVGIG come from the germline V gene (reference sequence). Deletions cut 1 base from V and 10 bases from J, with 10 bases between. The CDR3 sequence is CAWSAGGGAFF. CDR3 in DNA: TGTGCCTGGAGTGCGGGGGGGGGAGCTTTCTTT.

This rearrangement joins TRBV6-5 to TRBJ1-1; a weak D match, TRBD1 (6 bases). Germline values: CDR1 MNHEY, CDR2 SVGAGI. Between the trimmed V and J ends, which lost 11 bases and 1 base, there was a span of 14 bases. The CDR3 has 13 amino acids. Here the CDR3 DNA reads TGTGCCTCAAACGGCAGGGGGAACACTGAAGCTTTCTTT. The encoded protein is CASNGRGNTEAFF.

V usage is TRBV18 and J usage is TRBJ2-4, with 7 nucleotides matching TRBD1. Germline assignment: CDR1 KGHSH and CDR2 LQKENI. The CDR3 is 13 amino acids. Unmatched junction bases numbered 4, after V lost 6 bases and J lost 5 bases. The CDR3 sequence is CASSPGQQNIQYF. In DNA, the CDR3 is TGTGCCAGCTCGCCGGGACAGCAAAACATTCAGTACTTC.

This clone was seen more than once but under ten times. This chain uses TRBV27 with TRBJ2-1, with TRBD1 matching 9 bases. V gave up 3 bases and J gave up 8 bases; unmatched junction bases: 5. Germline CDR1 reads MNHEY; CDR2 reads SMNVEV (reference sequence). This CDR3 region has 14 residues. The CDR3 nucleotides read TGTGCCAGCAGTTTGGGACAGGGTGGTTATGAGCAGTTCTTC. Residues: CASSLGQGGYEQFF.

This chain joins TRBV9 and TRBJ2-2, with TRBD2 matching 7 bases. This CDR3 spans 15 amino acids. V lost 5 bases, J lost 5 bases, and 9 bases stayed unmatched. In germline, CDR1 is SGDLS, CDR2 YYNGEE. CDR3 bases: TGTGCCAGCAGGAACCGGGCCGGGGGGACCGGGGAGCTGTTTTTT. It codes for CASRNRAGGTGELFF. Full variable domain (remainder filled in from reference TRBV9 and TRBJ2-2): DSGVTQTPKHLITATGQRVTLRCSPRSGDLSVYWYQQSLDQGLQFLIQYYNGEERAKGNILERFSAQQFPDLHSELNLSSLELGDSALYFCASRNRAGGTGELFFGEGSRLTVL.

The rearrangement uses TRBV6-6 and TRBJ1-1; D gene ambiguous. The germline V gene encodes CDR1 MNHNY and CDR2 SVGAGI (reference sequence). The CDR3 extends over 14 amino acids. V was pared by 3 bases and J by 1 base, with 9 bases between. DNA for the CDR3: TGTGCCAGCAGTTATCAGGCTCCGAACACTGAAGCTTTCTTT. It specifies CASSYQAPNTEAFF.

This chain joins TRBV7-9 and TRBJ1-6; 9 bases map to TRBD1. Per the germline V gene, CDR1 is SEHNR and CDR2 is FQNEAQ (reference sequence). J lost 13 bases, V lost 4 bases, and 11 bases had no gene match. The CDR3 length is 15 residues. CDR3 sequence (DNA): TGTGCCAGCAGCTCCCAACCGGGACAGGGCTACCCCCTCCACTTT. Residues: CASSSQPGQGYPLHF.

V usage is TRBV4-3 and J usage is TRBJ1-2; 10 nucleotides match TRBD1. V shed 1 base, J shed 5 bases, and the junction held 7 bases outside the gene matches. Germline V gives CDR1 LGHNA, CDR2 YSLEER. CDR3 size: 16 residues. The DNA for the CDR3 is TGCGCCAGCAGCCAAGCGGGACAGGGGCGTCGTTATGGCTACACCTTC. As protein: CASSQAGQGRRYGYTF.

The chain links TRBV28 to TRBJ1-1; possibly TRBD1 for D (5 bases). Germline V gene data show CDR1 as MDHEN and CDR2 as SYDVKM. The CDR3 extends over 13 amino acids. V lost 2 bases and J lost 4, with 8 bases in between. CDR3 nucleotide sequence: TGTGCCAGCAGTTTAATGGGGCGCACTGAAGCTTTCTTT. This sequence encodes CASSLMGRTEAFF.

The rearrangement uses TRBV5-1 and TRBJ1-1, with D unclear. V was clipped by 4 bases and J by 4 bases, with 11 bases between them. Germline-derived CDR1 and CDR2 are SGHRS and YFSETQ. The CDR3 is 13 amino acids. The CDR3 bases are TGCGCCAGCAGCCCAACCAGAGGCACTGAAGCTTTCTTT. It codes for CASSPTRGTEAFF.